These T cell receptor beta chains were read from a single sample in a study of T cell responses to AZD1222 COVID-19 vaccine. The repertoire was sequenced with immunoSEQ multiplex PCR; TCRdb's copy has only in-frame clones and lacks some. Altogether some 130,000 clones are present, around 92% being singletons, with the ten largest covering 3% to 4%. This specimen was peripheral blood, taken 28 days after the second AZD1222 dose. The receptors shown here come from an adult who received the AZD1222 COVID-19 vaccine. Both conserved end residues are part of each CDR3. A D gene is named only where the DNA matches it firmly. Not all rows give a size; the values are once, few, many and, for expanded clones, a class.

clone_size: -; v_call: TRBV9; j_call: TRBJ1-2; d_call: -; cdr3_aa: CASSGGFPGPNYGYTF; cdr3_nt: TGTGCCAGCAGCGGGGGTTTTCCGGGCCCTAACTATGGCTACACCTTC
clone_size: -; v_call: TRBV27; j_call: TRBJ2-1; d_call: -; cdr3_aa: CASSPRWRSYNEQFF; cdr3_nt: TGTGCCAGCAGTCCTCGTTGGAGATCCTACAATGAGCAGTTCTTC
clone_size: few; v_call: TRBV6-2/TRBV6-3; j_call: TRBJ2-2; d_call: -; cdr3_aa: CASSEGDTGELFF; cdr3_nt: TGTGCCAGCAGCGAAGGGGACACCGGGGAGCTGTTTTTT
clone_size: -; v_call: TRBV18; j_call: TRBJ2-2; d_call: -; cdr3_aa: CASSPPGTNTGELFF; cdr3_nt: TGTGCCAGCTCACCACCTGGGACGAACACCGGGGAGCTGTTTTTT
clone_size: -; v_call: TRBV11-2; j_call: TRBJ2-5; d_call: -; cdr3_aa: CASSLGLTLGGYETQYF; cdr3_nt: TGTGCCAGCAGCTTAGGCCTGACCCTTGGTGGGTACGAGACCCAGTACTTC
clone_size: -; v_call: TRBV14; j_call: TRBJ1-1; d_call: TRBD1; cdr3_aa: CASSQRTGTEAFF; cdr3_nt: TGTGCCAGCAGCCAGAGGACAGGAACTGAAGCTTTCTTT
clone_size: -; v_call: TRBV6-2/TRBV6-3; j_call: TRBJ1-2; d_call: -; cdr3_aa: CASSAGPTGYTF; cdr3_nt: TGTGCCAGCAGTGCCGGGCCCACCGGCTACACCTTC
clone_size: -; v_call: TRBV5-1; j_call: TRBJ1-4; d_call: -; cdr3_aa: CASSPDREGEKLFF; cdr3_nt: TGCGCCAGCAGCCCCGATAGGGAGGGAGAAAAACTGTTTTTT
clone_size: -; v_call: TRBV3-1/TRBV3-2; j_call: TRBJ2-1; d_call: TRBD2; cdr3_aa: CASSDDDQAGGVKNEQFF; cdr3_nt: TGTGCCAGCAGCGATGACGATCAAGCGGGAGGGGTTAAGAATGAGCAGTTCTTC
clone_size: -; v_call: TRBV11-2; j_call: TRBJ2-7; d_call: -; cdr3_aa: CASSLVGFRAKMYEQYF; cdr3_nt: TGTGCCAGCAGCTTAGTAGGGTTCCGGGCCAAAATGTACGAGCAGTACTTC
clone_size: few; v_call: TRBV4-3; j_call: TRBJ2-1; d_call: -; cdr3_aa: CASSPSPGNEQFF; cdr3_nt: TGCGCCAGCAGCCCCTCCCCGGGCAATGAGCAGTTCTTC
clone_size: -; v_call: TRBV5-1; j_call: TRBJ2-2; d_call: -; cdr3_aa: CASSLGGSTGELFF; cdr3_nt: TGCGCCAGCAGCTTGGGGGGGAGCACCGGGGAGCTGTTTTTT
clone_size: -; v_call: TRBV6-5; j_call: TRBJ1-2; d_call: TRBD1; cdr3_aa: CASRYRGVDYGYTF; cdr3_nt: TGTGCCAGCAGATACAGGGGCGTCGACTATGGCTACACCTTC
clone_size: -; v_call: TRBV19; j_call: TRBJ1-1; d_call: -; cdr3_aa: CASSPHQQGVRVNTEAFF; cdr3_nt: TGTGCCAGTAGCCCTCACCAACAGGGAGTAAGGGTTAACACTGAAGCTTTCTTT
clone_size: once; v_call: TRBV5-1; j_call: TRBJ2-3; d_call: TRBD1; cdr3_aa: CASRPGQETDTQYF; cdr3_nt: TGCGCCAGCAGACCTGGACAGGAAACAGATACGCAGTATTTT
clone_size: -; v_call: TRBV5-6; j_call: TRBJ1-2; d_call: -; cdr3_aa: CASSLGGNYGYTF; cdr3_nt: TGTGCCAGCAGCTTGGGTGGGAACTATGGCTACACCTTC
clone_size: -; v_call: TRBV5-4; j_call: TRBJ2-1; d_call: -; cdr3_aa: CASSSKGPPEQFF; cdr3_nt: TGTGCCAGCAGCTCAAAAGGACCGCCTGAGCAGTTCTTC
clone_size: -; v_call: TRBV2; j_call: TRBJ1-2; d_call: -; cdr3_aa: CASSGDSRGYTF; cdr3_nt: TGTGCCAGCAGTGGAGATTCCAGGGGCTACACCTTC
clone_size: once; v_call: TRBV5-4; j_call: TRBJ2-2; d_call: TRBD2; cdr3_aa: CASSSGLAGERDTGELFF; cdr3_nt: TGTGCCAGCAGCTCTGGACTAGCGGGAGAGCGTGACACCGGGGAGCTGTTTTTT
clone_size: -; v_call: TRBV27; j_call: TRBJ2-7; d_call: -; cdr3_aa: CASSLEGVGEQYF; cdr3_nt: TGTGCCAGCAGTTTAGAGGGGGTGGGCGAGCAGTACTTC
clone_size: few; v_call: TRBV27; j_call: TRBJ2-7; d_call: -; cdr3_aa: CASSKEVGYEQYF; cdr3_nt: TGTGCCAGCAGTAAAGAGGTCGGGTACGAGCAGTACTTC
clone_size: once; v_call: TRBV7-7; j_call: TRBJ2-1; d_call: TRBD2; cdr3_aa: CASSKGLAPNEQFF; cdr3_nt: TGTGCCAGCAGTAAGGGACTAGCGCCCAATGAGCAGTTCTTC
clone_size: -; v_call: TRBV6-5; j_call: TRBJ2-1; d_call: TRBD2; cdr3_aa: CASSPSGRAHNEQFF; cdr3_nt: TGTGCCAGCAGCCCCAGCGGGAGGGCCCACAATGAGCAGTTCTTC
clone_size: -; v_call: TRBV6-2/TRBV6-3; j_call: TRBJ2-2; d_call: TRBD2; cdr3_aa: CASSAPSGSPTGELFF; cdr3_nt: TGTGCCAGCAGTGCGCCTAGCGGGAGCCCCACCGGGGAGCTGTTTTTT
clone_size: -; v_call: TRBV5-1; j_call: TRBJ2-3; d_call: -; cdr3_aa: CASRYEASPDTQYF; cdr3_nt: TGCGCCAGCAGGTACGAAGCTAGCCCAGATACGCAGTATTTT
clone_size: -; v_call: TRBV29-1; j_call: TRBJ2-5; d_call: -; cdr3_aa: CSVVTDGEETQYF; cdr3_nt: TGCAGCGTGGTCACGGACGGGGAAGAGACCCAGTACTTC
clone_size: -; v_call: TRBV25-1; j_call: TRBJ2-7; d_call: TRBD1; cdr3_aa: CASSEGTGNYEQYF; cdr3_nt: TGTGCCAGCAGTGAGGGGACAGGGAACTACGAGCAGTACTTC
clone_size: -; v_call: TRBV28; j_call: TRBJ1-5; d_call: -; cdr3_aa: CASSQQRQPQHF; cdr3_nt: TGTGCCAGCAGCCAACAGCGGCAGCCCCAGCATTTT
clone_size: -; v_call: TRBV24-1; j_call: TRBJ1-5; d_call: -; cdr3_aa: CATSDSRGANQPQHF; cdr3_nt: TGTGCCACCAGTGATTCAAGGGGGGCAAACCAGCCCCAGCATTTT
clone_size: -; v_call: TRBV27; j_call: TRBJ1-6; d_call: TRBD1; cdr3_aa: CASSSTGVNSPLHF; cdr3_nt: TGTGCCAGCAGTTCGACAGGGGTTAATTCACCCCTCCACTTT
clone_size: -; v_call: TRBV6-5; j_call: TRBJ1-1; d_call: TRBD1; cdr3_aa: CASSYNRGTNTEAFF; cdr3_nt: TGTGCCAGCAGTTACAACAGGGGGACGAACACTGAAGCTTTCTTT
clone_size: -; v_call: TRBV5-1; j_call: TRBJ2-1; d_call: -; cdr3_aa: CASSGLGDPAGRYNEQFF; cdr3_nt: TGCGCCAGCAGCGGACTTGGGGACCCGGCGGGACGCTACAATGAGCAGTTCTTC
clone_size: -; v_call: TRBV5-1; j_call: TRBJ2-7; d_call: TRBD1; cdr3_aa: CASSLGQGMGSEQYF; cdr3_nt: TGCGCCAGCAGCCTCGGACAGGGAATGGGATCCGAGCAGTACTTC
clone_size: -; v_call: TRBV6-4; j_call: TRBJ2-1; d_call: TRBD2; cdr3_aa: CASSMAGGVNEQFF; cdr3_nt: TGTGCCAGCAGTATGGCGGGAGGGGTCAATGAGCAGTTCTTC
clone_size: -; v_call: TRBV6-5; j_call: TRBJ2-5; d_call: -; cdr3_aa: CASRGGPFGDETQYF; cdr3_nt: TGTGCCAGCAGGGGGGGGCCCTTCGGTGACGAGACCCAGTACTTC
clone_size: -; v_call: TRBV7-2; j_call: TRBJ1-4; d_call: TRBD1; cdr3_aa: CASSLGQGFDNEKLFF; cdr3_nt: TGTGCCAGCAGCTTAGGACAGGGGTTTGATAATGAAAAACTGTTTTTT
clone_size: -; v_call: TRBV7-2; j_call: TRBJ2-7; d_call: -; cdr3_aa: CASSFGNRYEQYF; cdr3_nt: TGTGCCAGCAGCTTTGGCAACCGGTACGAGCAGTACTTC
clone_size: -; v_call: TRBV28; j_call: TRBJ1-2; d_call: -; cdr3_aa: CASSPPRALGGGYTF; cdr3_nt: TGTGCCAGCAGTCCCCCCCGGGCTCTGGGGGGTGGCTACACCTTC
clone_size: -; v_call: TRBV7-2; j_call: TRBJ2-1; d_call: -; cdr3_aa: CASSLAGSGNYNEQFF; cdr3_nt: TGTGCCAGCAGCTTAGCGGGTAGCGGAAACTACAATGAGCAGTTCTTC
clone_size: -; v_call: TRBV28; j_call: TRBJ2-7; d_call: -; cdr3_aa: CASSLRGGTYEQYF; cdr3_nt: TGTGCCAGCAGTTTACGGGGCGGAACCTACGAGCAGTACTTC
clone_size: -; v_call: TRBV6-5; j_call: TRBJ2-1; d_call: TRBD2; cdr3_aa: CASQRELYNEQFF; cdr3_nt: TGTGCCAGTCAGCGGGAGCTCTACAATGAGCAGTTCTTC